The rows below give T cell receptor beta chains drawn from one sample of a study of blood T cell repertoires in COVID-19. Using immunoSEQ multiplex PCR, the repertoire was profiled, and TCRdb retains in-frame clones only, with some absent. The sample lists hundreds of thousands of clones, 88% occurring once. The sample was peripheral blood. Receptors originate from a human donor in a cohort sampled during active COVID-19. The CDR3 runs from the conserved cysteine through the conserved F or W. The order of the fields is CDR3 length, V gene, D gene, J gene, clone size, CDR3 protein, CDR3 DNA. A D gene is named only where the DNA matches it firmly. Some rows have no size entry. The others give once, few or many, or a class for an expanded clone.

15	TRBV6-2/TRBV6-3	.	TRBJ1-5	.	CASSFAGGSNQPQHF	TGTGCCAGCAGTTTCGCAGGAGGGTCCAATCAGCCCCAGCATTTT
13	TRBV28	TRBD1	TRBJ1-2	.	CASSLVQGFGYTF	TGTGCCAGCAGTTTAGTACAGGGGTTTGGCTACACCTTC
13	TRBV5-6	.	TRBJ2-7	.	CASSSDNPYEQYF	TGTGCCAGCAGCTCGGACAACCCCTACGAGCAGTACTTC
14	TRBV28	TRBD1	TRBJ1-6	.	CASTTGSKNSPLHF	TGTGCCAGTACGACAGGGTCGAAAAATTCACCCCTCCACTTT
15	TRBV27	TRBD1	TRBJ2-5	.	CASSRGTGVGETQYF	TGTGCCAGCAGCCGAGGGACAGGGGTCGGGGAGACCCAGTACTTC
14	TRBV28	TRBD1	TRBJ2-7	.	CASSFRTGGYEQYF	TGTGCCAGCAGTTTCCGGACAGGGGGCTACGAGCAGTACTTC
16	TRBV7-2	TRBD1	TRBJ2-7	.	CASSLVIGQGHYEQYF	TGTGCCAGCAGCTTAGTTATAGGACAGGGACATTACGAGCAGTACTTC
14	TRBV7-8	.	TRBJ2-5	.	CASSPYYHQETQYF	TGTGCCAGCAGCCCTTACTACCACCAAGAGACCCAGTACTTC
14	TRBV7-2	TRBD1	TRBJ1-1	.	CASSSWTGETEAFF	TGTGCCAGCAGCTCCTGGACAGGGGAAACTGAAGCTTTCTTT
13	TRBV19	.	TRBJ1-1	.	CASSISSNTEAFF	TGTGCCAGTAGTATTAGTAGCAACACTGAAGCTTTCTTT
16	TRBV27	TRBD1	TRBJ2-3	once	CASRGQGEGAGPAQYF	TGTGCCAGCCGGGGACAGGGAGAGGGCGCGGGTCCGGCGCAGTATTTT
20	TRBV3-1/TRBV3-2	TRBD2	TRBJ2-1	.	CASSQDNGRGGHHSYNEQFF	TGTGCCAGCAGCCAAGATAATGGCCGGGGGGGCCATCACTCCTACAATGAGCAGTTCTTC
20	TRBV7-6	TRBD1	TRBJ2-6	.	CASSLAPLGQPNSGANVLTF	TGTGCCAGCAGCTTAGCCCCACTGGGACAGCCAAACTCTGGGGCCAACGTCCTGACTTTC
15	TRBV7-2	.	TRBJ2-5	.	CASSWVVAQQETQYF	TGTGCCAGCAGCTGGGTCGTTGCACAGCAAGAGACCCAGTACTTC
14	TRBV6-5	.	TRBJ1-2	.	CASRPGGLDYGYTF	TGTGCCAGCAGGCCCGGGGGGCTGGACTATGGCTACACCTTC
14	TRBV19	TRBD1	TRBJ2-7	.	CASSNRDRPHEQYF	TGTGCCAGTAGTAACCGGGACAGGCCCCACGAGCAGTACTTC
14	TRBV19	.	TRBJ2-7	.	CASSIGQGFDEQYF	TGTGCCAGTAGTATAGGTCAGGGTTTCGACGAGCAGTACTTC
14	TRBV25-1	.	TRBJ1-5	.	CASSEQESNQPQHF	TGTGCCAGCAGTGAACAAGAGAGCAATCAGCCCCAGCATTTT
15	TRBV3-1/TRBV3-2	.	TRBJ1-1	.	CASSQGAGANTEAFF	TGTGCCAGCAGCCAAGGGGCAGGGGCAAACACTGAAGCTTTCTTT
17	TRBV27	.	TRBJ1-5	.	CASSLRAAGRRNQPQHF	TGTGCCTCCTCCTTGCGGGCAGCCGGAAGACGAAATCAGCCCCAGCATTTT
15	TRBV7-8	TRBD1	TRBJ2-5	.	CASSRDRGLTETQYF	TGTGCCAGCAGCCGAGACAGGGGGCTGACGGAGACCCAGTACTTC
15	TRBV24-1	.	TRBJ2-5	.	CATSDDRYLQETQYF	TGTGCCACCAGTGATGACAGATACCTACAAGAGACCCAGTACTTC
13	TRBV28	.	TRBJ1-2	.	CAGRTRANYGYTF	TGTGCCGGACGGACAAGGGCTAACTATGGCTACACCTTC
13	TRBV7-9	.	TRBJ1-5	.	CASSLRLDQPQHF	TGTGCCAGCAGCTTGCGGTTGGATCAGCCCCAGCATTTT
15	TRBV7-9	.	TRBJ1-3	.	CASSLERLSGNTIYF	TGTGCCAGCAGCTTAGAAAGACTCTCTGGAAACACCATATATTTT
15	TRBV27	.	TRBJ2-3	.	CASSLWAASTDTQYF	TGTGCCAGCAGTTTATGGGCAGCTAGCACAGATACGCAGTATTTT
15	TRBV7-9	TRBD2	TRBJ2-7	once	CASSASGAFSYEQYF	TGTGCCAGCAGCGCCAGCGGGGCTTTCTCCTACGAGCAGTACTTC
14	TRBV4-1	TRBD1	TRBJ2-2	.	CASRRTGAAGELFF	TGCGCCAGCAGGAGGACAGGGGCTGCCGGGGAGCTGTTTTTT
15	TRBV5-1	.	TRBJ1-1	.	CASSKTGFMNTEAFF	TGCGCCAGCAGCAAAACAGGGTTTATGAACACTGAAGCTTTCTTT
16	TRBV4-1	.	TRBJ2-7	once	CASSQDPSETEYEQYF	TGCGCCAGCAGCCAAGATCCGAGTGAGACGGAGTACGAGCAGTACTTC
15	TRBV4-3	.	TRBJ2-3	.	CASSQVLGGEDTQYF	TGCGCCAGCAGCCAAGTGCTGGGGGGTGAAGATACGCAGTATTTT
16	TRBV2	.	TRBJ2-6	.	CASSEVQPSGANVLTF	TGTGCCAGCAGTGAAGTACAGCCCTCTGGGGCCAACGTCCTGACTTTC
20	TRBV19	.	TRBJ2-6	.	CASSTFTGSRSLSGANVLTF	TGTGCCAGTAGTACTTTTACAGGGTCTCGTAGTCTCTCTGGGGCCAACGTCCTGACTTTC
15	TRBV18	.	TRBJ1-1	.	CASSGSRGGDTEAFF	TGTGCCAGCTCAGGATCGAGGGGGGGTGACACTGAAGCTTTCTTT
11	TRBV20-1	TRBD1	TRBJ1-2	.	CSAADRVTLPF	TGCAGTGCCGCGGACAGGGTTACCTTACCCTTC
15	TRBV29-1	.	TRBJ1-5	.	CSGVRRVNSNQPQHF	TGCAGCGGTGTACGGCGGGTTAATAGCAATCAGCCCCAGCATTTT
13	TRBV28	TRBD2	TRBJ2-7	.	CASRTSGRYEQYF	TGTGCCAGTCGGACTAGCGGGAGGTATGAGCAGTACTTC
15	TRBV30	TRBD1	TRBJ1-2	.	CAWSLRRTGGYGYTF	TGTGCCTGGAGTTTGAGGAGAACAGGGGGCTATGGCTACACCTTC
16	TRBV4-3	TRBD1	TRBJ2-1	.	CASSQGEGQGYNEQFF	TGCGCCAGCAGCCAAGGGGAAGGACAGGGGTACAATGAGCAGTTCTTC
17	TRBV9	TRBD1	TRBJ1-6	.	CASSAPRTGPYNSPLHF	TGTGCCAGCAGCGCCCCACGGACAGGGCCCTATAATTCACCCCTCCACTTT
15	TRBV6-6	.	TRBJ2-5	.	CASSLGGGAGETQYF	TGTGCCAGCAGTTTGGGAGGGGGGGCCGGAGAGACCCAGTACTTC